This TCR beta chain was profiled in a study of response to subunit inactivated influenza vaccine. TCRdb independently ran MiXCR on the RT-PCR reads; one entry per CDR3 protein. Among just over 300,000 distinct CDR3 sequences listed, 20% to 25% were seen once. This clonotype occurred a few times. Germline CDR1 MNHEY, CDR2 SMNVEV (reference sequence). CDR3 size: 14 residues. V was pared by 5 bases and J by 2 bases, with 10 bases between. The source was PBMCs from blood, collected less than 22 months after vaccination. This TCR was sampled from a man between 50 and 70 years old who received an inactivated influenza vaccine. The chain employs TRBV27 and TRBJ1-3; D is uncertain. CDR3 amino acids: CASSGFAAGNTIYF. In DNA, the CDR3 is TGTGCCAGCAGTGGCTTCGCGGCTGGAAACACCATATATTTT.